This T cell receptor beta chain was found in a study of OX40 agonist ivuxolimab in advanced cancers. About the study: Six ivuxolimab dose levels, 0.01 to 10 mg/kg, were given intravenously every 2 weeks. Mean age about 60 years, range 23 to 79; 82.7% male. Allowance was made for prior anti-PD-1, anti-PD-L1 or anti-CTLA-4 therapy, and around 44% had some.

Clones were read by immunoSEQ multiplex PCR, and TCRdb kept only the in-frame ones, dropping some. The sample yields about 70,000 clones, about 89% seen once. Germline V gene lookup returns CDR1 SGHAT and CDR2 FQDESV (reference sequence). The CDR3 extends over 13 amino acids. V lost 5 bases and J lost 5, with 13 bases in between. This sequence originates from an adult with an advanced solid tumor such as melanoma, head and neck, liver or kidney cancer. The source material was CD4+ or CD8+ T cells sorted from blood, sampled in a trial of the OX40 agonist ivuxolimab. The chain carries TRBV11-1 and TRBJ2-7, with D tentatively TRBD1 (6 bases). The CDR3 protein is CASSTYRVDEQYF. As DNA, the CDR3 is TGTGCCAGCAGCACCTACAGGGTCGACGAGCAGTACTTC.